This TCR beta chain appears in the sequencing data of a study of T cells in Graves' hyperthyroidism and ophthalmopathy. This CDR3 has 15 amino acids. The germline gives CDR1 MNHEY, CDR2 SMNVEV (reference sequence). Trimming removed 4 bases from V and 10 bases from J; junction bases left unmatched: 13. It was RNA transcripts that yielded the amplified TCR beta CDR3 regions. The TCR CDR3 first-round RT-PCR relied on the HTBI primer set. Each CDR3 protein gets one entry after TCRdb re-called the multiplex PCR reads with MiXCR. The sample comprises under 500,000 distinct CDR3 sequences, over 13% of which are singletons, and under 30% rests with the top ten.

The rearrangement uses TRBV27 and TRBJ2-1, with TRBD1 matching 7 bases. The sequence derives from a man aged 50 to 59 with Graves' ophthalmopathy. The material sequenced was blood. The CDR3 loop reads CASSSKGQDTYEQFF. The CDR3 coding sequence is TGTGCCAGCAGTTCAAAAGGACAGGACACCTACGAGCAGTTCTTC.